These 32 T cell receptor beta chains were sequenced from one sample in a study of T-cell memory formation after mild COVID-19. In TCRdb, the 5' RACE reads were re-called with MiXCR into one record per CDR3 protein. The data hold under 300,000 distinct CDR3 sequences, with around a tenth observed a single time. The sequenced material came from PBMCs or a T cell subset sorted from them (not recorded which). These receptor sequences come from a man aged 18 to 29 who had mild COVID-19 (a few samples of this study predate the infection). Cell type and time point are not known.

The chain uses TRBV7-6 and TRBJ1-6; maybe TRBD1 (5 bases). Between the trimmed V and J ends, which lost 7 bases and 6 bases, there was a span of 13 bases. The CDR3 runs to 14 residues. Per germline, CDR1 SGHVS and CDR2 FNYEAQ. CDR3 sequence (DNA): TGTGCCAGCACCTCGGGGCAGTCTAATTCACCCCTCCACTTT. Its protein is CASTSGQSNSPLHF.

The chain carries TRBV2 and TRBJ2-2, with D uncertain. Germline V lookup: CDR1 SNHLY, CDR2 FYNNEI. Trimming removed 4 bases from V and 6 bases from J, with 9 bases in between. This CDR3 region has 13 residues. The CDR3 sequence is CASSAEVPGELFF. DNA of the CDR3: TGTGCCAGCAGTGCGGAAGTCCCCGGGGAGCTGTTTTTT.

The chain joins TRBV20-1 to TRBJ1-4; D gene uncertain. In germline, CDR1 is DFQATT, CDR2 SNEGSKA (reference sequence). V was clipped by 3 bases and J by 10 bases, with 15 bases between them. The CDR3 is 13 residues long. CDR3 nucleotides: TGCAGTGCTAGGCAAGAATTGCGGGGAAAACTGTTTTTT. The encoded protein is CSARQELRGKLFF.

This clonotype was counted only a few times. This chain uses TRBV5-1 with TRBJ1-1, with unresolved D. V was cut by 3 bases and J by 2 bases, with 8 bases left in between. The CDR3 runs to 13 residues. Germline CDR1 and CDR2: SGHRS and YFSETQ. The DNA for the CDR3 is TGCGCCAGCAGCTACCGGCCCAACACTGAAGCTTTCTTT. Translated, it gives CASSYRPNTEAFF. Using reference TRBV5-1 and TRBJ1-1 for the parts outside the CDR3, the full variable domain is KAGVTQTPRYLIKTRGQQVTLSCSPISGHRSVSWYQQTPGQGLQFLFEYFSETQRNKGNFPGRFSGRQFSNSRSEMNVSTLELGDSALYLCASSYRPNTEAFFGQGTRLTVV.

The chain employs TRBV4-1 and TRBJ2-7; 7 bases agree with TRBD2. V was pared by 4 bases and J by 5 bases, with 14 bases of the junction left unmatched. The germline CDR1 and CDR2 sequences are MGHRA and YSYEKL. The CDR3 is made up of 16 amino acids. In nucleotides, the CDR3 is TGCGCCAGCAGCCCCACTTACTCGACTAGCATCCACGAGCAGTACTTC. Translation gives CASSPTYSTSIHEQYF.

The V and J genes are TRBV7-2 and TRBJ2-7; 7 nucleotides align to TRBD1. This CDR3 comprises 12 residues. With 5 bases clipped from V and 6 bases from J, the junction kept 4 bases outside the gene matches. CDR1 and CDR2 (germline): SGHTA, FQGNSA. The CDR3 loop is CASSLRTGEQYF. The CDR3 DNA follows: TGTGCCAGCAGCCTCAGGACAGGCGAGCAGTACTTC.

This clonotype showed up just a few times. The genes are TRBV6-1 and TRBJ2-1, with D uncertain. Germline V lookup: CDR1 MNHNS, CDR2 SASEGT. The length of the CDR3 is 15 residues. The V end lost 8 bases, the J end lost 3 bases, and 17 bases lay between the germline ends. The CDR3 spells CASDSNLRLYNEQFF. Written as DNA, the CDR3 is TGTGCCAGCGATTCGAACCTTCGGCTCTACAATGAGCAGTTCTTC.

The V call is TRBV12-3 or TRBV12-4, the J call TRBJ1-5, with 7 bases matching TRBD1. This CDR3 has 15 amino acids. V dropped 6 bases and J dropped 3; count of bases not matched to a gene: 8. CDR3 sequence (DNA): TGTGCCAGCAGGACAGGGTTAAGTGACAATCAGCCCCAGCATTTT. Translating it yields CASRTGLSDNQPQHF.

This clonotype was seen only a few times. This sequence joins TRBV9 and TRBJ2-7; a possible D gene is TRBD1 (6 bases). Trimming took 3 bases from V and 6 from J, leaving 16 bases between them. CDR1 is SGDLS and CDR2 is YYNGEE in the germline V gene. This CDR3 contains 14 residues. Written as DNA, the CDR3 is TGTGCCAGCAGCGCCGGGGATCAGGGGCTCGAGCAGTACTTC. It translates to CASSAGDQGLEQYF.

At least ten counts were recorded for this clonotype. The chain carries TRBV7-8 and TRBJ1-1; D is uncertain. This CDR3 spans 14 amino acids. Trimming removed 1 base at V and 9 bases at J, with 15 bases between. Germline CDR1 and CDR2: SGHVS and FQNEAQ. The CDR3, as DNA: TGTGCCAGCAGCTTAGAGGGTCCTTATTATAAAGCTTTCTTT. Translating gives CASSLEGPYYKAFF.

This chain uses TRBV7-8 with TRBJ1-2; 9 bases map to TRBD1. CDR3 size: 14 residues. CDR1 and CDR2 from the germline V gene are SGHVS and FQNEAQ. The junction had 5 bases not matched to a gene; V was cut back by 5 bases and J by 4 bases. The CDR3 here is CASSEGQGIYGYTF. CDR3 DNA sequence: TGTGCCAGCAGCGAGGGACAGGGAATCTATGGCTACACCTTC.

This chain connects TRBV4-1 to TRBJ2-7, with a weak D call TRBD1 (6 bases). V lost 6 bases to trimming and J lost 3 bases, with 15 bases between them. The CDR3 totals 14 residues. Germline CDR1 and CDR2: MGHRA and YSYEKL. Here the CDR3 reads CASRGTGSRYEQYF. CDR3 in DNA: TGCGCCAGCAGAGGTACAGGGTCCCGCTACGAGCAGTACTTC.

There are many counts of this clonotype. J is TRBJ2-7 and V is TRBV6-5; D may match TRBD1 or TRBD2 (5 bases each). CDR3 size: 12 residues. In germline, CDR1 is MNHEY, CDR2 SVGAGI. V shed 6 bases and J shed 7 bases, with 13 bases lying between them. The CDR3 reads CASRWGPSEQYF. The CDR3, as DNA: TGTGCCAGCAGGTGGGGACCCTCAGAGCAGTACTTC.

This sequence joins TRBV5-1 and TRBJ1-6; the D gene is possibly TRBD1 (5 bases). The germline V and J ends were trimmed by 1 base and 9 bases, with 14 bases remaining between them. CDR1 and CDR2 (germline): SGHRS, YFSETQ. This CDR3 comprises 15 residues. CDR3 sequence: CASSLSPGLGSPLHF. The CDR3 DNA sequence: TGCGCCAGCAGCTTGAGCCCAGGGTTGGGTTCACCCCTCCACTTT.

This clonotype appeared many times. The chain recombines TRBV6-2 or TRBV6-3 with TRBJ2-1; the D gene could be TRBD1 or TRBD2 (5 bases each). Germline CDR1 is MNHEY and CDR2 is SVGEGT. The CDR3 consists of 17 residues. V was cut by 2 bases and J by 4 bases, with 18 bases left in between. The CDR3: CASSYRGIATSYNEQFF. The CDR3 DNA is TGTGCCAGCAGTTACCGGGGCATAGCGACCTCGTACAATGAGCAGTTCTTC.

The rearrangement joins TRBV5-1 to TRBJ2-1; 7 positions match TRBD1. The germline V gene has CDR1 SGHRS and CDR2 YFSETQ. The CDR3 totals 15 residues. V shed 4 bases and J 9 bases; nucleotides not matched to a gene: 13. In nucleotides, the CDR3 is TGCGCCAGCAGCCTCCGAGAGGGACAGAACGGTGAGCAGTTCTTC. This sequence encodes CASSLREGQNGEQFF.

This clonotype was seen a handful of times. This sequence joins TRBV12-3 or TRBV12-4 and TRBJ2-5; possibly TRBD1 for D (5 bases). The CDR3 has 14 residues. The V and J ends lost 3 bases and 5 bases respectively, with 13 bases between them. For the CDR3, the DNA is TGTGCCAGCAGTTTCCCCCAGGGTCACGAGACCCAGTACTTC. Protein: CASSFPQGHETQYF.

In its sample, this clonotype was seen many times. This chain joins TRBV5-1 and TRBJ2-3; D remains ambiguous. The V end was cut by 0 bases, the J end by 4 bases, with 15 bases between. This CDR3 is 16 amino acids long. The germline V gene has CDR1 SGHRS and CDR2 YFSETQ. The CDR3 is CASSLAGISSPDTQYF. As DNA, the CDR3 is TGCGCCAGCAGCTTGGCTGGGATATCATCCCCAGATACGCAGTATTTT.

This clonotype was detected ten times or more. The CDR3 sequence: CASSPPMGPTDTQYF. Written as DNA, the CDR3 is TGTGCCAGCAGTCCCCCCATGGGGCCCACAGATACGCAGTATTTT. The V and J genes are TRBV28 and TRBJ2-3, with D possibly TRBD1 on 5 matching bases. Trimming removed 5 bases at V and 2 bases at J, with 14 bases between. Germline V gives CDR1 MDHEN, CDR2 SYDVKM. The CDR3 sequence is 15 residues long.

The rearrangement joins TRBV5-1 to TRBJ2-1; no definite D call. The CDR3 covers 16 residues. Trimming took off 0 bases at V and 0 bases at J, with 10 bases between the two ends. Germline values: CDR1 SGHRS, CDR2 YFSETQ. DNA for the CDR3: TGCGCCAGCAGCTTGGGGTCGTCACCCTCCTACAATGAGCAGTTCTTC. This encodes CASSLGSSPSYNEQFF.

The chain joins TRBV28 to TRBJ1-2, with 9 bases lining up with TRBD1. CDR1 is MDHEN and CDR2 is SYDVKM in the germline V gene. CDR3 length: 16 amino acids. The J segment lost 3 bases and the V segment lost 4 bases, leaving 9 bases of the junction unmatched. This CDR3 is CASSSGTGSGHYGYTF. The CDR3 nucleotides are TGTGCCAGCAGTTCTGGGACAGGGAGCGGACACTATGGCTACACCTTC.

The V and J genes are TRBV7-2 and TRBJ1-2, with D perhaps TRBD1 (5 bases). CDR3 length: 15 amino acids. V was trimmed by 11 bases and J by 3 bases, leaving 22 bases between them. Germline V gene data show CDR1 as SGHTA and CDR2 as FQGNSA. CDR3: CAASPTGRDYYGYTF. As DNA, the CDR3 is TGTGCCGCTTCGCCCACGGGCAGGGACTACTATGGCTACACCTTC.

This clonotype has ten or more counts. The CDR3 reads CASRGYGELFF. CDR3 coding DNA: TGTGCCAGCAGGGGGTACGGGGAGCTGTTTTTT. The chain has TRBV6-5 and TRBJ2-2; D unresolved. The CDR3 consists of 11 residues. CDR1 and CDR2 (germline): MNHEY, SVGAGI. Trimming removed 6 bases from V and 7 bases from J, with 6 bases in between.

This clonotype appeared a few times. The chain recombines TRBV3-1 with TRBJ1-1; no definite D call. The CDR3 extends over 15 amino acids. CDR1 and CDR2 (germline): LGHDT, YNNKEL (reference sequence). Trimming left V 2 bases short and J 1 base short, with 11 bases between. The CDR3 bases are TGTGCCAGCAGCCAACGGCTCGGTGAGAACACTGAAGCTTTCTTT. As protein: CASSQRLGENTEAFF.

This clonotype was counted once. V and J are TRBV12-3 or TRBV12-4 and TRBJ1-4, with D unresolved. Trimming pared 3 bases from V and 8 bases from J, leaving 16 bases between. There are 15 residues in the CDR3. The CDR3: CASSLVRNAREKLFF. In DNA form, the CDR3 reads TGTGCCAGCAGTTTGGTCCGGAACGCCCGGGAAAAACTGTTTTTT.

A few counts support this clonotype. This chain links TRBV28 with TRBJ2-7, with 7 positions matching TRBD1. The CDR3 consists of 13 residues. Germline V gene lookup returns CDR1 MDHEN and CDR2 SYDVKM. J gave up 4 bases and V 5 bases, and 5 bases lay outside the gene matches. CDR3 amino acids: CASSRTGAYEQYV. CDR3 DNA: TGTGCCAGCAGTCGAACAGGGGCGTACGAGCAGTACGTC.

Only a few counts were recorded for this clonotype. The V gene is TRBV18, the J gene TRBJ2-7, with D possibly matching TRBD2 (5 bases). V lost 3 bases, J lost 6 bases, and 9 bases lay in between. Germline CDR1 is KGHSH and CDR2 is LQKENI. This CDR3 comprises 12 residues. The CDR3 spells CASSPEGTEQYF. The CDR3, as DNA: TGTGCCAGCTCACCCGAGGGTACCGAGCAGTACTTC.

This sequence joins TRBV20-1 and TRBJ2-5; 7 nucleotides agree with TRBD1. The CDR3 contains 14 residues. Losses at the gene ends were 3 bases for V and 5 bases for J; bases not matched to a gene: 9. Germline values: CDR1 DFQATT, CDR2 SNEGSKA (reference sequence). The CDR3 loop reads CSASPSQGWETQYF. CDR3 nucleotides: TGCAGTGCTAGTCCTTCACAGGGGTGGGAGACCCAGTACTTC.

This clonotype occurred a few times. The rearrangement joins TRBV7-2 to TRBJ2-5; the D gene could be TRBD1 or TRBD2 (5 bases each). The CDR3 has 15 residues. The germline CDR1 and CDR2 sequences are SGHTA and FQGNSA. V lost 2 bases and J 4 bases, leaving 14 bases between the germline ends. The chain's CDR3 is CASSLRGDGGETQYF. The CDR3 nucleotides read TGTGCCAGCAGCTTAAGAGGGGATGGCGGAGAGACCCAGTACTTC.

Many counts were recorded for this clonotype. The V gene is TRBV7-9, the J gene TRBJ2-1; TRBD1 matches 9 bases. J lost 9 bases, V lost 3 bases, and 9 bases had no gene match. Germline V CDR1 and CDR2: SEHNR, FQNEAQ (reference sequence). The CDR3 is 15 residues long. The CDR3 region is CASSFWTGEMVEQFF. The CDR3 coding sequence is TGTGCCAGCAGCTTTTGGACAGGGGAGATGGTTGAGCAGTTCTTC. Based on the CDR3 plus reference TRBV7-9 and TRBJ2-1, the full variable domain is DTGVSQNPRHKITKRGQNVTFRCDPISEHNRLYWYRQTLGQGPEFLTYFQNEAQLEKSRLLSDRFSAERPKGSFSTLEIQRTEQGDSAMYLCASSFWTGEMVEQFFGPGTRLTVL.

The CDR3 region is CASSDLTGGQEQFF. The CDR3 nucleotides read TGTGCCAGCAGTGACTTAACAGGGGGGCAGGAGCAGTTCTTC. This sequence joins TRBV6-4 and TRBJ2-1; TRBD1 matches at 8 bases. Germline V gene data show CDR1 as MRHNA and CDR2 as SNTAGT. V lost 1 base to trimming and J lost 10 bases; unmatched junction nucleotides: 6. The CDR3 sequence is 14 residues long.

The chain recombines TRBV2 with TRBJ1-5, with 7 bases identical to TRBD1. J lost 7 bases, V lost 6 bases, and 12 bases had no gene match. This CDR3 is 15 amino acids long. Germline V CDR1 and CDR2: SNHLY, FYNNEI. The CDR3 region has the DNA TGTGCCAGCAGAGCATCGGGACAGCGGGGCCAGCCCCAGCATTTT. Translated: CASRASGQRGQPQHF.